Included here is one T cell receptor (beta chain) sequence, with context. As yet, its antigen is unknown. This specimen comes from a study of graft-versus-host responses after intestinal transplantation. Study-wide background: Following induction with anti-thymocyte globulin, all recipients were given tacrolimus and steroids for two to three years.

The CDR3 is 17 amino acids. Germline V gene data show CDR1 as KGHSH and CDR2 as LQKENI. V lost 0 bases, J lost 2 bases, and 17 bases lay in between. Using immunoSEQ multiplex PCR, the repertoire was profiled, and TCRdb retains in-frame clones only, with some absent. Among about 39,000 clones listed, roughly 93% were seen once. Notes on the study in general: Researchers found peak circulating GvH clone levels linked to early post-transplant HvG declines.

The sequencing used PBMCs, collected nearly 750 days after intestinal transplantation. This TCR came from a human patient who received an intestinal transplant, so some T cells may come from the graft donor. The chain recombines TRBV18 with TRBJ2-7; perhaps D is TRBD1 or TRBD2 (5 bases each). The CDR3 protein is CASSPPDGTYGAYEQYF. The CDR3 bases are TGTGCCAGCTCACCACCGGATGGGACCTACGGCGCCTACGAGCAGTACTTC.